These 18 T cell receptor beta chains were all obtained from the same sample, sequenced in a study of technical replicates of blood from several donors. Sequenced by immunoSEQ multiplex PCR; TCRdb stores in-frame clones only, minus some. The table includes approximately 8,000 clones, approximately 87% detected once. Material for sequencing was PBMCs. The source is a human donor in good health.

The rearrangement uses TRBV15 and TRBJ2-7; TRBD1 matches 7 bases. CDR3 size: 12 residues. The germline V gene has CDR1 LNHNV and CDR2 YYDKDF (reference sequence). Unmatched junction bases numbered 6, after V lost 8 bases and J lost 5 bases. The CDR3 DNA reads TGTGCCACCCGCGACAGGGCTAACGAGCAGTACTTC. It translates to CATRDRANEQYF. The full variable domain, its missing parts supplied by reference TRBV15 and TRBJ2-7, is DAMVIQNPRYQVTQFGKPVTLSCSQTLNHNVMYWYQQKSSQAPKLLFHYYDKDFNNEADTPDNFQSRRPNTSFCFLDIRSPGLGDTAMYLCATRDRANEQYFGPGTRLTVT.

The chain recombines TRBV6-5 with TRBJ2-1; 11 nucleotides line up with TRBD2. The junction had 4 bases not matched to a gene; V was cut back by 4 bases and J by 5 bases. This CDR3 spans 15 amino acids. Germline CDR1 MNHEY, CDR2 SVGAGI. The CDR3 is CASSFGLAGDNEQFF. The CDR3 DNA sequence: TGTGCCAGCAGTTTTGGACTAGCGGGTGACAATGAGCAGTTCTTC.

CDR3 sequence reads: CSGSDISLDTQYF. As DNA, the CDR3 is TGCAGCGGGTCGGACATATCCCTAGATACGCAGTATTTT. V is TRBV29-1 and J is TRBJ2-3; the D gene is possibly TRBD1 (5 bases). From germline, CDR1 is SQVTM and CDR2 ANQGSEA. This CDR3 comprises 13 residues. V shed 7 bases and J shed 5 bases, with 16 bases lying between them.

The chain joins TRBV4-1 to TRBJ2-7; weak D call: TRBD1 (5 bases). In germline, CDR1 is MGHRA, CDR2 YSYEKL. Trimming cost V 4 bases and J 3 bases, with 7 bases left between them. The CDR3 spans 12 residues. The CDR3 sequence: CASSRDSYEQYF. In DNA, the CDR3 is TGCGCCAGCAGCCGTGACAGCTACGAGCAGTACTTC.

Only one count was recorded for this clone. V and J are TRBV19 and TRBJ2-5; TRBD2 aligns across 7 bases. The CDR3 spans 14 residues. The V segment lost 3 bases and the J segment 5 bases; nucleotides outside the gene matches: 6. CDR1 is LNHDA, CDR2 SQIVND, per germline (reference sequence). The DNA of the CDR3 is TGTGCCAGTAGTATGAGGGAGGGCCGGGAGACCCAGTACTTC. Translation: CASSMREGRETQYF.

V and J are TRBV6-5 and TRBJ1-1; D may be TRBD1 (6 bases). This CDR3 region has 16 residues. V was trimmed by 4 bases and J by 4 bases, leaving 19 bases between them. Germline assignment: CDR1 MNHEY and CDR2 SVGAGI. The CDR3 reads CASSLGQGTPGTEAFF. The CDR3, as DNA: TGTGCCAGCAGTTTGGGACAAGGGACCCCCGGCACTGAAGCTTTCTTT.

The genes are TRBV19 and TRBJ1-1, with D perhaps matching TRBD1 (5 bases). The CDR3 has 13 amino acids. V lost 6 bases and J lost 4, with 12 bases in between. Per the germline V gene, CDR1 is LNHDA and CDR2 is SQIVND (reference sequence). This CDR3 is CASRGDLGTEAFF. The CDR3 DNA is TGTGCCAGTAGAGGGGATTTAGGCACTGAAGCTTTCTTT.

In nucleotides, the CDR3 is TGTGCCAGCAGCTCCGGACAGCGGCCTGAAGCTTTCTTT. Translated, it gives CASSSGQRPEAFF. The gene calls are TRBV7-8 and TRBJ1-1; maybe TRBD1 (6 bases). The CDR3 is 13 amino acids. Germline V gene sequence: CDR1 SGHVS, CDR2 FQNEAQ. The V end lost 4 bases, the J end lost 6 bases, and 12 bases lay between the germline ends.

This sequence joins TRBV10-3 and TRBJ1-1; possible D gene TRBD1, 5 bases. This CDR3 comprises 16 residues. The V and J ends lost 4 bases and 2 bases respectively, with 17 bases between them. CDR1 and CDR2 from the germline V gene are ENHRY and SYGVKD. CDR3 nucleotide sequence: TGTGCCATCAGTGCTCCAATGACAGCCCCAAACACTGAAGCTTTCTTT. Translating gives CAISAPMTAPNTEAFF.

The CDR3 spells CASSYSNQGAGGYTF. DNA of the CDR3: TGTGCCAGCAGTTACTCCAATCAGGGGGCAGGTGGCTACACCTTC. V and J are TRBV6-5 and TRBJ1-2; 8 positions match TRBD1. Germline trimming cut 0 bases from V and 7 bases from J; bases unmatched to any gene: 7. From germline, CDR1 is MNHEY and CDR2 SVGAGI. This CDR3 spans 15 amino acids.

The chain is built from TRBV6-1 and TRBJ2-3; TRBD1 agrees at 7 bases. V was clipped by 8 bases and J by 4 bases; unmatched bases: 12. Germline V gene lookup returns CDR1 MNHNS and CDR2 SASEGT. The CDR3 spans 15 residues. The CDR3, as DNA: TGTGCCAGCCGAAAGGGGGCAGCGGCCTCAGATACGCAGTATTTT. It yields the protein CASRKGAAASDTQYF.

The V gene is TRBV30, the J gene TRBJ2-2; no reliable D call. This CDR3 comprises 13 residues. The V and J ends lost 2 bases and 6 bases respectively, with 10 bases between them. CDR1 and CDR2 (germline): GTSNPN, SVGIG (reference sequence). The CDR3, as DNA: TGTGCCTGGAGTTCTTCGGCGGCCGGGGAGCTGTTTTTT. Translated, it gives CAWSSSAAGELFF.

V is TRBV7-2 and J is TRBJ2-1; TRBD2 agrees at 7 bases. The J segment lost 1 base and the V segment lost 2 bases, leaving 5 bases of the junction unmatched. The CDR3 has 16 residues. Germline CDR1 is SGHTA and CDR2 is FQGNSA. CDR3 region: CASSLSGAGSYNEQFF. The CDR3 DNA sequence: TGTGCCAGCAGCTTAAGCGGGGCTGGGTCCTACAATGAGCAGTTCTTC.

The DNA of the CDR3 is TGTGCCAGCAGCGTTCAGGGGTTCGATACGCAGTATTTT. Translating it yields CASSVQGFDTQYF. V usage is TRBV9 and J usage is TRBJ2-3, with a possible D match to TRBD1 (6 bases). The ends were cut back, 2 bases at V and 6 bases at J, with 10 bases in the middle. The CDR3 runs 13 residues. CDR1 and CDR2 (germline): SGDLS, YYNGEE.

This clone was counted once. The CDR3 DNA reads as TGTGCCAGCAGCCCGTTCTACTATGGCTACACCTTC. Translation gives CASSPFYYGYTF. This chain connects TRBV28 to TRBJ1-2; D unclear. CDR3 length: 12 amino acids. The germline V gene encodes CDR1 MDHEN and CDR2 SYDVKM. V was pared by 6 bases and J by 3 bases, with 8 bases between.

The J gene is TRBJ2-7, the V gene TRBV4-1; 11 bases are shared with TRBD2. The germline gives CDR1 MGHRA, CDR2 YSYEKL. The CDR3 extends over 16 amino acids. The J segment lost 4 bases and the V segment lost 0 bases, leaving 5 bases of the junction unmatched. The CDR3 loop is CASSQEGTSGFYEQYF. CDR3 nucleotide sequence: TGCGCCAGCAGCCAAGAAGGGACTAGCGGATTTTACGAGCAGTACTTC.

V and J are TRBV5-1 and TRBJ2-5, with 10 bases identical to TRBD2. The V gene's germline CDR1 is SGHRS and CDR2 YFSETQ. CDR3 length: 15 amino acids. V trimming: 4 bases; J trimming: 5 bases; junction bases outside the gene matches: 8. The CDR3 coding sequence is TGCGCCAGCAGCCCCCAGCGGGGGGGCGGGGAGACCCAGTACTTC. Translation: CASSPQRGGGETQYF.

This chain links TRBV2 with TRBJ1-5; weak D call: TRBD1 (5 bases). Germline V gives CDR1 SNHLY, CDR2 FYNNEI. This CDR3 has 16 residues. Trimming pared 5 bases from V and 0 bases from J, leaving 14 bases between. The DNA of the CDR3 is TGTGCCAGCAGTCGGTGGGGCGAGAATAGCAATCAGCCCCAGCATTTT. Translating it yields CASSRWGENSNQPQHF.